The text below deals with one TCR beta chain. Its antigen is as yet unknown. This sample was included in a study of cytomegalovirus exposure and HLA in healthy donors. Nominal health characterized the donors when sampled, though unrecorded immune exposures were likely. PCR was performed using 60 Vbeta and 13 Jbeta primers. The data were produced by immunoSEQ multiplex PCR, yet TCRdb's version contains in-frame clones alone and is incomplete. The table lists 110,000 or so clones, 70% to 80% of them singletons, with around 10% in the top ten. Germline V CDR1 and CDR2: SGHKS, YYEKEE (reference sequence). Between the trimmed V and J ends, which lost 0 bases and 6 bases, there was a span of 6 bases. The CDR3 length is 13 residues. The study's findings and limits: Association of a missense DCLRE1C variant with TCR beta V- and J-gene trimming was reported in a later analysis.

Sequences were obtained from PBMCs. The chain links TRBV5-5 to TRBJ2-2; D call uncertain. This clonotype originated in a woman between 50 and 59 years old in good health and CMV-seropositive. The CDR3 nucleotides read TGTGCCAGCAGCTTGGGCGTGTCCGGGGAGCTGTTTTTT. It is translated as CASSLGVSGELFF.